This T cell receptor beta chain was captured by sequencing in a study of regulatory T cells in long-lasting Graves disease. Study conclusions and caveats: The sample size was small, and this may have reduced accuracy.

Construction of TCR beta libraries relied on iRepertoire HTBI primers and on Arm-PCR targeting CDR3 regions. As processed by the authors: Identified across the samples were 50 to 70 TRBV segments and roughly 13 TRBJ segments. TCRdb reprocessed the multiplex PCR reads via MiXCR and lists one record per CDR3 protein. The authors' filters were not applied to this entry. The top ten clones hold 20% to 25% of a sample with 300,000 to 450,000 distinct CDR3 sequences, about 14% of them seen once. This clonotype was seen many times. Its antigen remains unknown. The time point: newly diagnosed GD, antithyroid drugs for less than 3 months. Extracted RNA from PBMCs served as the source of the TCR library. Graves' disease diagnosis relied on American Thyroid Association guidelines. Germline V gives CDR1 SGHRS, CDR2 YFSETQ. The CDR3 loop spans 12 amino acids. V was cut by 3 bases and J by 5 bases, with 5 bases left in between.

This TCR was recovered from a female donor with Graves disease. The sequences come from peripheral blood mononuclear cells (PBMCs), collected at new diagnosis, from a patient treated with antithyroid drugs. The J gene is TRBJ2-2, the V gene TRBV5-1; D gene uncertain. As DNA, the CDR3 is TGCGCCAGCAGCTCCCAAACCGGGGAGCTGTTTTTT. This translates into CASSSQTGELFF.